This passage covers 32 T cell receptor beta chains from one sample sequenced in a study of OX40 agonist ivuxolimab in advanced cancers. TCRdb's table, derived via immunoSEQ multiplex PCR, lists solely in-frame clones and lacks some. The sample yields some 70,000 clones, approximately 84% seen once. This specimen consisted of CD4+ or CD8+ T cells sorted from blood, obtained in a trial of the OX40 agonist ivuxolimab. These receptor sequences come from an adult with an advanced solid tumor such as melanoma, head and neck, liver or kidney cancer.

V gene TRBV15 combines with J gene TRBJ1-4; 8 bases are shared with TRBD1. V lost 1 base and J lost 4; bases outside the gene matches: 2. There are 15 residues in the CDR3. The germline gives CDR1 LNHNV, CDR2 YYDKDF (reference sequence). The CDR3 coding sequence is TGTGCCACCAGCAGAGGGGACAGGATTAATGAAAAACTGTTTTTT. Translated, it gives CATSRGDRINEKLFF.

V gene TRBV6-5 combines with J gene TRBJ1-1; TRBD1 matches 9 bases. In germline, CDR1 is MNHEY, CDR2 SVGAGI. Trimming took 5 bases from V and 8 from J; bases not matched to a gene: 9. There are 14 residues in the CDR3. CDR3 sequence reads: CASSETGGSLEAFF. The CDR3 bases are TGTGCCAGCAGTGAAACAGGGGGCTCTCTAGAAGCTTTCTTT.

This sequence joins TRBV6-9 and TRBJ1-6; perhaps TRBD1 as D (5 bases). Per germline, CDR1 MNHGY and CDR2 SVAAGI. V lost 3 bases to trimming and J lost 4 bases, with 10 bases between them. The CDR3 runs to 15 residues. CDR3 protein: CASSYPREYNSPLHF. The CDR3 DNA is TGTGCCAGCAGTTACCCCAGGGAATATAATTCACCCCTCCACTTT.

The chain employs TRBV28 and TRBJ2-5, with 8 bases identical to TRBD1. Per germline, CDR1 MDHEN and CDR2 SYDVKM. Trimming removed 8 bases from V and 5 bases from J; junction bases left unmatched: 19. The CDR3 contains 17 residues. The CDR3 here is CASRQGAQGLKGETQYF. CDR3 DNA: TGTGCCAGCCGCCAGGGGGCACAGGGGCTGAAAGGGGAGACCCAGTACTTC.

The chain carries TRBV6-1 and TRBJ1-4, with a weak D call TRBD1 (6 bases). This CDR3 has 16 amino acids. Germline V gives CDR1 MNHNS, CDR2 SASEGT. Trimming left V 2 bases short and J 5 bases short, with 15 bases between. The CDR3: CASSEKGTRLNEKLFF. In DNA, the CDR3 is TGTGCCAGCAGTGAAAAAGGGACACGCTTAAATGAAAAACTGTTTTTT.

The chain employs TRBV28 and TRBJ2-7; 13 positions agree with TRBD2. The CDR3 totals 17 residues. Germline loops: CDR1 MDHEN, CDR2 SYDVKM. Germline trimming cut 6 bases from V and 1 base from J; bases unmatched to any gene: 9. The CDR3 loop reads CASRKSGLAGYSYEQYF. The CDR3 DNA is TGTGCCAGCAGAAAGTCGGGACTAGCGGGGTATTCCTACGAGCAGTACTTC. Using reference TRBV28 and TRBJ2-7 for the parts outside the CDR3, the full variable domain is DVKVTQSSRYLVKRTGEKVFLECVQDMDHENMFWYRQDPGLGLRLIYFSYDVKMKEKGDIPEGYSVSREKKERFSLILESASTNQTSMYLCASRKSGLAGYSYEQYFGPGTRLTVT.

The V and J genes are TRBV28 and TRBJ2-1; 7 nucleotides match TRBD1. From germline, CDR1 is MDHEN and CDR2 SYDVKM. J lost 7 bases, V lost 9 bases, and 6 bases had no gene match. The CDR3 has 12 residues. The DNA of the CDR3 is TGTGCCAGTCTCGAACAGGGGAATGAGCAGTTCTTC. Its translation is CASLEQGNEQFF. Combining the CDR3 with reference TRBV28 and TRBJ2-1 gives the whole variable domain DVKVTQSSRYLVKRTGEKVFLECVQDMDHENMFWYRQDPGLGLRLIYFSYDVKMKEKGDIPEGYSVSREKKERFSLILESASTNQTSMYLCASLEQGNEQFFGPGTRLTVL.

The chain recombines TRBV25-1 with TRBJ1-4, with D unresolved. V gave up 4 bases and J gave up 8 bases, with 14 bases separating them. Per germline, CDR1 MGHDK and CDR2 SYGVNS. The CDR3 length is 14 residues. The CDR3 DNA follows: TGTGCCAGCAGTGCCCCTTTTTATCGGGAAAAACTGTTTTTT. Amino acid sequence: CASSAPFYREKLFF.

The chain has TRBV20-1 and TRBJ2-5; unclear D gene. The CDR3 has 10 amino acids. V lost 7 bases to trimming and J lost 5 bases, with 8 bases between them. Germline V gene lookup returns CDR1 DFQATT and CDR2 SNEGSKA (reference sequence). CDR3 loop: CSGQGETQYF. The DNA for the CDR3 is TGCAGTGGCCAAGGGGAGACCCAGTACTTC.

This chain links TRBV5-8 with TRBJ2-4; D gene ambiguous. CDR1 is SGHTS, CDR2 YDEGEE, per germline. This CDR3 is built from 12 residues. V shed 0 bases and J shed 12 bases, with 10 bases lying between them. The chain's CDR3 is CASSLVPAHQYF. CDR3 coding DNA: TGTGCCAGCAGCTTGGTTCCCGCTCATCAGTACTTC.

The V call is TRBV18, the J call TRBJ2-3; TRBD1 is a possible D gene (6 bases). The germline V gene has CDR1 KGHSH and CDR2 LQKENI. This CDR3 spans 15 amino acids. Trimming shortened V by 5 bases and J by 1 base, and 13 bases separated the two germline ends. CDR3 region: CASSRGNAGTDTQYF. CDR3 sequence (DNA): TGTGCCAGCTCAAGGGGGAACGCGGGCACAGATACGCAGTATTTT.

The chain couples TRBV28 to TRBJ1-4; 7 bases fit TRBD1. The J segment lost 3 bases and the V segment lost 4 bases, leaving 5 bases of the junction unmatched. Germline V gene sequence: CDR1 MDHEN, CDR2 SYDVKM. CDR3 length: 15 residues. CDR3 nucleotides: TGTGCCAGCAGTTCGCCCGGGACAGCTAATGAAAAACTGTTTTTT. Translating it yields CASSSPGTANEKLFF. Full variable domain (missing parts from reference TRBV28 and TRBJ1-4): DVKVTQSSRYLVKRTGEKVFLECVQDMDHENMFWYRQDPGLGLRLIYFSYDVKMKEKGDIPEGYSVSREKKERFSLILESASTNQTSMYLCASSSPGTANEKLFFGSGTQLSVL.

The CDR3 DNA follows: TGTGCCAGCACCCTCCTGGGCGGCTATGGCTACACCTTC. It is translated as CASTLLGGYGYTF. The J gene is TRBJ1-2, the V gene TRBV28; D remains unclear. V was cut by 7 bases and J by 4 bases, with 13 bases left in between. The CDR3 sequence is 13 residues long. From germline, CDR1 is MDHEN and CDR2 SYDVKM.

The CDR3: CASGGWGTQYF. CDR3 in DNA: TGTGCCAGCGGCGGGTGGGGTACGCAGTATTTT. The chain links TRBV11-1 to TRBJ2-3; a weak D match, TRBD2 (5 bases). Looked up from germline, CDR1 is SGHAT and CDR2 is FQDESV (reference sequence). Trimming removed 8 bases at V and 8 bases at J, with 11 bases between. CDR3 size: 11 residues.

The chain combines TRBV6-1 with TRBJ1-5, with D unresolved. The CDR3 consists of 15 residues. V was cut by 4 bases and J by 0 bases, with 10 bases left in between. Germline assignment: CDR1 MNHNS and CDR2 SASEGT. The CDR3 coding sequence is TGTGCCAGCAGTGCGGTCGGGAATAGCAATCAGCCCCAGCATTTT. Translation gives CASSAVGNSNQPQHF.

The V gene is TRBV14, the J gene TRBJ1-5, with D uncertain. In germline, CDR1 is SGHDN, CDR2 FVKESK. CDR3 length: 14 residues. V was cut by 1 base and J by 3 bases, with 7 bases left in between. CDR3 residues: CASSQGGYNQPQHF. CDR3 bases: TGTGCCAGCAGCCAAGGAGGGTACAATCAGCCCCAGCATTTT.

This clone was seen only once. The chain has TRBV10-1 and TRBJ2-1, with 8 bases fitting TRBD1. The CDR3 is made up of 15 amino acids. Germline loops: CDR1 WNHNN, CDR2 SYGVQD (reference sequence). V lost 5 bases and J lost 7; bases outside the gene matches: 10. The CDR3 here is CASSNLGTGTNEQFF. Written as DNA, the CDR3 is TGCGCCAGCAGTAACCTGGGGACAGGAACGAATGAGCAGTTCTTC.

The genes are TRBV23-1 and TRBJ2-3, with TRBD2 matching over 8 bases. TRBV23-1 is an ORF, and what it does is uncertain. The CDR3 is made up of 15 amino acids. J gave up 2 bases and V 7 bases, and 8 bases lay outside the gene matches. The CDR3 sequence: CASTPLADVTDTQYF. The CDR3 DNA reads TGCGCCAGCACTCCACTAGCGGACGTCACAGATACGCAGTATTTT.

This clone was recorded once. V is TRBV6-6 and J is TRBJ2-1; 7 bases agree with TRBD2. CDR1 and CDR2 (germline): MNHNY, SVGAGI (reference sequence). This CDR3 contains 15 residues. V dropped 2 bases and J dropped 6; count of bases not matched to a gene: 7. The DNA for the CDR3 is TGTGCCAGCAGTTACGGGGGGGTCCAGGCCAATGAGCAGTTCTTC. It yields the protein CASSYGGVQANEQFF.

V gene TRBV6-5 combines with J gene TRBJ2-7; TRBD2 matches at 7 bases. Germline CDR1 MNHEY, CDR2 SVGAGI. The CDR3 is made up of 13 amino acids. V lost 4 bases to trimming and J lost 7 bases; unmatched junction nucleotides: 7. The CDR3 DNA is TGTGCCAGCAGTTGGGGGGGGTCTGGTGAGCAGTACTTC. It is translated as CASSWGGSGEQYF.

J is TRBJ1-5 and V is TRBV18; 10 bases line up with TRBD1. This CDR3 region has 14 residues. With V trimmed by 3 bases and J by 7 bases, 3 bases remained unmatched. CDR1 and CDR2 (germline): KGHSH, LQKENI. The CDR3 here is CASSPGQGMQPQHF. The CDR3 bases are TGTGCCAGCTCACCGGGACAGGGGATGCAGCCCCAGCATTTT.

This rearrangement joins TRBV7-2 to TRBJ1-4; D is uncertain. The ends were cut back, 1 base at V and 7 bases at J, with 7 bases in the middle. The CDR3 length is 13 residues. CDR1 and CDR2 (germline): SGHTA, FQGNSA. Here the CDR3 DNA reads TGTGCCAGCAGCTTAGATAGAAGTGAAAAACTGTTTTTT. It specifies CASSLDRSEKLFF.

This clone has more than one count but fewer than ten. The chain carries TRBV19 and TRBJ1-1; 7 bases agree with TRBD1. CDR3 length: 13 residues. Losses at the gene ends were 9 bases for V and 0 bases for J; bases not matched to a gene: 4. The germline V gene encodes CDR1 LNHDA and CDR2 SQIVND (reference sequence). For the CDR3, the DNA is TGTGCCAGCCAAGACAGGGTGAACACTGAAGCTTTCTTT. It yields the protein CASQDRVNTEAFF.

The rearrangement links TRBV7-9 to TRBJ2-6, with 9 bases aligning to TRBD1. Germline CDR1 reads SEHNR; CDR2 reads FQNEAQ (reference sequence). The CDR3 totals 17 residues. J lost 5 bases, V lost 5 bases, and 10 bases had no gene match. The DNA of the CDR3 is TGTGCCAGCAGCCCCCGGGACAGGGAGTTTTGGGCCAACGTCCTGACTTTC. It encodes CASSPRDREFWANVLTF.

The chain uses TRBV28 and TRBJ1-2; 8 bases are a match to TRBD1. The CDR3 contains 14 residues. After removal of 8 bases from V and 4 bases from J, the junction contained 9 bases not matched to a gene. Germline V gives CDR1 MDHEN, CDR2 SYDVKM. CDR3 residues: CASRPGGASYGYTF. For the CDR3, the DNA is TGTGCCAGCCGACCAGGGGGCGCGAGCTATGGCTACACCTTC.

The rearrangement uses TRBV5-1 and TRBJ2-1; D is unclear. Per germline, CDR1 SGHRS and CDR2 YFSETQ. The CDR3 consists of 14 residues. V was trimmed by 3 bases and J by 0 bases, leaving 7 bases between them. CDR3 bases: TGCGCCAGCAGCTCGTTGAGCTCCTACAATGAGCAGTTCTTC. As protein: CASSSLSSYNEQFF.

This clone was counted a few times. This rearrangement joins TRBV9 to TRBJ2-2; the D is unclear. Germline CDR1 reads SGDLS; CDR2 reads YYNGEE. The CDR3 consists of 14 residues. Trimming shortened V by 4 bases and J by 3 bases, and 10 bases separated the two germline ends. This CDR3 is CASSSGAYTGELFF. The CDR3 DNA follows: TGTGCCAGCAGCTCGGGTGCTTACACCGGGGAGCTGTTTTTT.

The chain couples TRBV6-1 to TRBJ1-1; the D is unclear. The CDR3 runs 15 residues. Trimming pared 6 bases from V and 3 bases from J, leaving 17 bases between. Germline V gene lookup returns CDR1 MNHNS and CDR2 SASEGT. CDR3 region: CASSQPPRPDTEAFF. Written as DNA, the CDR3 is TGTGCCAGCAGCCAACCACCCCGGCCGGACACTGAAGCTTTCTTT.

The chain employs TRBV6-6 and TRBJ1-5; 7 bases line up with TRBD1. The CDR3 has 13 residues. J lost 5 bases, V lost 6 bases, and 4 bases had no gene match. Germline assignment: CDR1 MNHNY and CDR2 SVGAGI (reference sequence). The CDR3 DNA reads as TGTGCCAGCAGCTCGACAGGGCATCAGCCCCAGCATTTT. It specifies CASSSTGHQPQHF.

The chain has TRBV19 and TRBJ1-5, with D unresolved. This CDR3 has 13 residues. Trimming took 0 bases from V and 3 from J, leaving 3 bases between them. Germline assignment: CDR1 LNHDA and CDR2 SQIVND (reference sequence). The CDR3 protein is CASSIDINQPQHF. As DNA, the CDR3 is TGTGCCAGTAGTATAGATATCAATCAGCCCCAGCATTTT.

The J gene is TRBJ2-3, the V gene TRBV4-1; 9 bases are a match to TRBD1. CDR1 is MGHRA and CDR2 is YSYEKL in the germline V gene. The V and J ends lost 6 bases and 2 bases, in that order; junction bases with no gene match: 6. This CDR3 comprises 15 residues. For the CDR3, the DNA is TGCGCCAGCAGGCGAGGGACAGGGTTCACAGATACGCAGTATTTT. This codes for CASRRGTGFTDTQYF.

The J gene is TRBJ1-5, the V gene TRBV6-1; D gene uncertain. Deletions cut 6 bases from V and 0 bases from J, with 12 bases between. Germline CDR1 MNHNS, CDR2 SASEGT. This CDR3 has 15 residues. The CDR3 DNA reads TGTGCCAGCAGAGAGGGCAGAGGTAGCAATCAGCCCCAGCATTTT. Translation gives CASREGRGSNQPQHF.